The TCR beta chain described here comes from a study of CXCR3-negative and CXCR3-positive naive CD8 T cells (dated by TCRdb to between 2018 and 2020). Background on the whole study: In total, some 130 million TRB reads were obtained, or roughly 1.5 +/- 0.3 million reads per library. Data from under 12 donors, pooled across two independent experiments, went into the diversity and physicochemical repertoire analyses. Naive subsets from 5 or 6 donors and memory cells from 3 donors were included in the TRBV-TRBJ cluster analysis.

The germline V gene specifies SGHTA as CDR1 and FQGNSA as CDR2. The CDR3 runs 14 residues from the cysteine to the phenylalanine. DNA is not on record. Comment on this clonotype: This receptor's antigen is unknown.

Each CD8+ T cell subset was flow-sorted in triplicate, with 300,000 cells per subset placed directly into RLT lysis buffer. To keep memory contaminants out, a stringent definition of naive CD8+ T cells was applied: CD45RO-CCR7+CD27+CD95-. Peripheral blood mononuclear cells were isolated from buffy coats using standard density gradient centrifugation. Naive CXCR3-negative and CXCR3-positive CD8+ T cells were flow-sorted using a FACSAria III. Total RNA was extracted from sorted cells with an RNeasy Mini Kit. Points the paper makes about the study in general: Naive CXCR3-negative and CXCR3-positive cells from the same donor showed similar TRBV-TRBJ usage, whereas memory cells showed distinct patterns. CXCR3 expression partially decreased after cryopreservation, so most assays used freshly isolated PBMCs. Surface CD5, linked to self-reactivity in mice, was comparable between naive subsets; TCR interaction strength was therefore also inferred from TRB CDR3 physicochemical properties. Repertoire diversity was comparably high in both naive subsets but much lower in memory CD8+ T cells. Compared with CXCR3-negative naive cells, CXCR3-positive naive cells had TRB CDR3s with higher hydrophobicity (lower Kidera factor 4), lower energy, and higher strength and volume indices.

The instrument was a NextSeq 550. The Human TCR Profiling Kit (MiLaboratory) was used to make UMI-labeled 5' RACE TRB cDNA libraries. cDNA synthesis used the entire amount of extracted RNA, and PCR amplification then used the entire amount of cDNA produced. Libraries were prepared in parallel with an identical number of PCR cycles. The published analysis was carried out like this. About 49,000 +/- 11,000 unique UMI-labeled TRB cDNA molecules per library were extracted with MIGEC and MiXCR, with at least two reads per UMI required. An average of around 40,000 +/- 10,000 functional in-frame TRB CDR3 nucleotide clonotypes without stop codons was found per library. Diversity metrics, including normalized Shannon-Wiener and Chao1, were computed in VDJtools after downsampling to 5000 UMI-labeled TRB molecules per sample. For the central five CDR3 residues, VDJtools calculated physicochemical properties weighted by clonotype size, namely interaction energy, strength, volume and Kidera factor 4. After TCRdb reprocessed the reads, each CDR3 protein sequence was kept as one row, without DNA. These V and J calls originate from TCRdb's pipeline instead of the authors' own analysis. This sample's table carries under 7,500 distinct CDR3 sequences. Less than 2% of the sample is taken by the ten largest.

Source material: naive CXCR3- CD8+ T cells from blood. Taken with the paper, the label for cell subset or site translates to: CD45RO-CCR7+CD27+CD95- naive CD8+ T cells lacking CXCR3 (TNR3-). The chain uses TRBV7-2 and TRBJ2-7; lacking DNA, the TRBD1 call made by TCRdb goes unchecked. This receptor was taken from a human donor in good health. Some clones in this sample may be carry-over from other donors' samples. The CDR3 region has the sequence CASSPLVDSYEQYF.